This passage covers 31 T cell receptor beta chains from one sample sequenced in a study of blood T cell repertoires in COVID-19. Repertoires were generated with immunoSEQ multiplex PCR, while TCRdb's copy carries only in-frame clones and drops some. The sample contains 88,000 or so clones, more than 75% of which appear only once. Sequenced: peripheral blood. All receptors derive from a human donor in a cohort sampled during active COVID-19.

This clone came up a few times. This sequence joins TRBV28 and TRBJ1-5; weak D call: TRBD1 (6 bases). Germline V gene lookup returns CDR1 MDHEN and CDR2 SYDVKM. The CDR3 length is 17 residues. V shed 4 bases and J shed 0 bases, with 16 bases lying between them. CDR3 loop: CASSSGSGRGSNQPQHF. The CDR3 nucleotides are TGTGCCAGCAGTTCAGGCTCGGGCAGGGGTAGCAATCAGCCCCAGCATTTT. Variable domain in full (rest from reference TRBV28 and TRBJ1-5): DVKVTQSSRYLVKRTGEKVFLECVQDMDHENMFWYRQDPGLGLRLIYFSYDVKMKEKGDIPEGYSVSREKKERFSLILESASTNQTSMYLCASSSGSGRGSNQPQHFGDGTRLSIL.

The V and J genes are TRBV4-1 and TRBJ2-7; D not certain. The V end was cut by 1 base, the J end by 2 bases, with 12 bases between. Germline CDR1 MGHRA, CDR2 YSYEKL. This CDR3 is 15 amino acids long. CDR3 sequence reads: CASSQVAGQAYEQYF. For the CDR3, the DNA is TGCGCCAGCAGCCAAGTCGCTGGTCAGGCCTACGAGCAGTACTTC.

In DNA, the CDR3 is TGTGCCAGCTCCGACATGGGGCGCGGAGGGACAGATACGCAGTATTTT. Encoded protein: CASSDMGRGGTDTQYF. This chain joins TRBV28 and TRBJ2-3; TRBD2 might be the D (6 bases). The germline V and J ends were trimmed by 8 bases and 3 bases, with 21 bases remaining between them. CDR1 is MDHEN, CDR2 SYDVKM, per germline. The CDR3 runs 16 residues.

The chain combines TRBV19 with TRBJ1-2; D uncertain. The V end lost 6 bases, the J end lost 3 bases, and 14 bases lay between the germline ends. Germline CDR1 LNHDA, CDR2 SQIVND (reference sequence). The CDR3 loop spans 14 amino acids. CDR3 nucleotide sequence: TGTGCCAGTAGAGGCACTCTAGTCGACTATGGCTACACCTTC. Encoded protein: CASRGTLVDYGYTF. The full variable domain, completed using reference TRBV19 and TRBJ1-2, is DGGITQSPKYLFRKEGQNVTLSCEQNLNHDAMYWYRQDPGQGLRLIYYSQIVNDFQKGDIAEGYSVSREKKESFPLTVTSAQKNPTAFYLCASRGTLVDYGYTFGSGTRLTVV.

The V and J genes are TRBV2 and TRBJ2-7, with TRBD2 matching over 12 bases. The V segment lost 8 bases and the J segment 5 bases; nucleotides outside the gene matches: 4. CDR1 and CDR2 (germline): SNHLY, FYNNEI. CDR3 length equals 13 residues. The CDR3 protein is CASLTSGSDEQYF. In DNA form, the CDR3 reads TGTGCCAGCCTGACTAGCGGGAGCGACGAGCAGTACTTC.

This chain connects TRBV5-1 to TRBJ2-1; D may be TRBD2 (6 bases). Trimming took off 1 base at V and 6 bases at J, with 14 bases between the two ends. The CDR3 extends over 15 amino acids. Germline assignment: CDR1 SGHRS and CDR2 YFSETQ. CDR3 loop: CASSLYLEGSNEQFF. CDR3 nucleotide sequence: TGCGCCAGCAGCTTGTATCTGGAGGGAAGCAATGAGCAGTTCTTC.

Written as DNA, the CDR3 is TGCAGCGTCTCAGGGGGCACCACAGATACGCAGTATTTT. Its translation: CSVSGGTTDTQYF. The V call is TRBV29-1, the J call TRBJ2-3; 8 bases match TRBD1. J lost 2 bases, V lost 6 bases, and 4 bases had no gene match. Germline values: CDR1 SQVTM, CDR2 ANQGSEA. There are 13 residues in the CDR3.

V usage is TRBV13 and J usage is TRBJ2-5; D perhaps matches TRBD2 (7 bases). Trimming removed 8 bases from V and 4 bases from J, with 17 bases in between. Germline V gene lookup returns CDR1 PRHDT and CDR2 FYEKMQ (reference sequence). The CDR3 is made up of 14 amino acids. CDR3 in amino acids: CASGRGGYRETQYF. CDR3 DNA: TGTGCCAGCGGTAGGGGGGGTTATCGAGAGACCCAGTACTTC.

V is TRBV19 and J is TRBJ2-7; 8 bases are shared with TRBD2. Germline V gene lookup returns CDR1 LNHDA and CDR2 SQIVND (reference sequence). The CDR3 has 16 amino acids. The V segment lost 5 bases and the J segment 3 bases; nucleotides outside the gene matches: 12. CDR3 loop: CASSLLVAGNYYEQYF. CDR3 nucleotide sequence: TGTGCCAGTAGTCTTCTCGTAGCGGGAAACTACTACGAGCAGTACTTC.

The rearrangement uses TRBV12-3 or TRBV12-4 and TRBJ2-5; 7 bases agree with TRBD1. V dropped 5 bases and J dropped 3; count of bases not matched to a gene: 3. The CDR3 is made up of 13 amino acids. Here the CDR3 reads CASSRGTEETQYF. The CDR3, as DNA: TGTGCCAGCAGTAGAGGGACAGAAGAGACCCAGTACTTC.

The chain employs TRBV5-4 and TRBJ1-1, with no clear D. The V end was cut by 6 bases, the J end by 0 bases, with 9 bases between. Germline CDR1 SGHNT, CDR2 YYREEE (reference sequence). The CDR3 contains 13 residues. The chain's CDR3 is CASKPQVNTEAFF. CDR3 in DNA: TGTGCCAGCAAGCCTCAGGTGAACACTGAAGCTTTCTTT.

The rearrangement uses TRBV28 and TRBJ1-1; unclear D gene. The CDR3 is 14 residues long. V dropped 8 bases and J dropped 0 bases, with 13 bases sitting between them. The germline gives CDR1 MDHEN, CDR2 SYDVKM. CDR3 region: CASCEGRVNTEAFF. Written as DNA, the CDR3 is TGTGCCAGCTGCGAAGGGAGGGTGAACACTGAAGCTTTCTTT.

This sequence joins TRBV11-3 and TRBJ2-3; 8 nucleotides match TRBD1. CDR1 and CDR2 (germline): SGHNT, YENEEA. Trimming cost V 5 bases and J 3 bases; bases outside gene matches: 7. CDR3 length: 15 residues. CDR3 in amino acids: CASSLRQGLTDTQYF. The CDR3 DNA reads as TGTGCCAGCAGCCTCCGACAGGGGCTAACAGATACGCAGTATTTT.

The V gene is TRBV20-1, the J gene TRBJ2-1; D is undetermined. The CDR3 has 11 residues. Deletions cut 3 bases from V and 5 bases from J, with 5 bases between. The V gene's germline CDR1 is DFQATT and CDR2 SNEGSKA (reference sequence). This CDR3 reads CSASNNNEQFF. The DNA for the CDR3 is TGCAGTGCTAGTAATAACAATGAGCAGTTCTTC.

This rearrangement joins TRBV15 to TRBJ2-3; 9 nucleotides align to TRBD1. The CDR3 has 14 residues. V gave up 4 bases and J gave up 5 bases; unmatched junction bases: 4. In germline, CDR1 is LNHNV, CDR2 YYDKDF (reference sequence). CDR3 sequence (DNA): TGTGCCACCAGCAAGGACAGGGGTGAAGATACGCAGTATTTT. It is translated as CATSKDRGEDTQYF.

The chain employs TRBV6-5 and TRBJ2-3; 7 bases align to TRBD2. The junction had 3 bases not matched to a gene; V was cut back by 2 bases and J by 4 bases. CDR1 and CDR2 (germline): MNHEY, SVGAGI. CDR3 length equals 14 residues. In DNA form, the CDR3 reads TGTGCCAGCAGTTACGGGCTAGCGGCAGATACGCAGTATTTT. It specifies CASSYGLAADTQYF.

This clone has a single count. The chain is built from TRBV13 and TRBJ2-1, with 12 bases identical to TRBD2. Germline-derived CDR1 and CDR2 are PRHDT and FYEKMQ (reference sequence). The CDR3 loop spans 13 amino acids. After removal of 5 bases from V and 9 bases from J, the junction contained 2 bases not matched to a gene. CDR3 loop: CASSAGLAGEQFF. CDR3 nucleotide sequence: TGTGCCAGCAGCGCGGGACTAGCGGGTGAGCAGTTCTTC.

To note about this clone: At one end, the junction sequence differs from germline, possibly due to a read error. This chain connects TRBV7-7 to TRBJ2-1; TRBD1 matches at 8 bases. CDR3 size: 17 residues. Germline-derived CDR1 and CDR2 are SSHAT and FNYEAQ (reference sequence). CDR3 coding DNA: TGTGCTAGCAGCTCCCACGGACAGGGAAGCTCCTACAATGAGCAGTTCTTC. Translating gives CASSSHGQGSSYNEQFF.

V usage is TRBV7-9 and J usage is TRBJ2-3; 11 bases agree with TRBD2. The CDR3 runs 14 residues. The germline V gene has CDR1 SEHNR and CDR2 FQNEAQ (reference sequence). V trimming: 3 bases; J trimming: 4 bases; junction bases outside the gene matches: 0. CDR3 nucleotides: TGTGCCAGCAGCTTGGGACTAGCGGCAGATACGCAGTATTTT. Encoded protein: CASSLGLAADTQYF.

The chain has TRBV5-1 and TRBJ2-6; 10 bases are shared with TRBD1. J gave up 2 bases and V 0 bases, and 5 bases lay outside the gene matches. The CDR3 sequence is 18 residues long. The germline CDR1 and CDR2 sequences are SGHRS and YFSETQ. CDR3 nucleotide sequence: TGCGCCAGCAGCTTGGGTGGGGACAGGGGTACTGGGGCCAACGTCCTGACTTTC. As protein: CASSLGGDRGTGANVLTF. The full variable domain, rest sourced from reference TRBV5-1 and TRBJ2-6, is KAGVTQTPRYLIKTRGQQVTLSCSPISGHRSVSWYQQTPGQGLQFLFEYFSETQRNKGNFPGRFSGRQFSNSRSEMNVSTLELGDSALYLCASSLGGDRGTGANVLTFGAGSRLTVL.

V and J are TRBV3-1 (or the pseudogene TRBV3-2) and TRBJ2-3, with 7 bases aligning to TRBD1. With V trimmed by 6 bases and J by 0 bases, 12 bases remained unmatched. Germline CDR1 reads LGHDT; CDR2 reads YNNKEL (reference sequence). CDR3 size: 17 residues. The CDR3 here is CASSLMTGTASTDTQYF. In DNA, the CDR3 is TGTGCCAGCAGTCTTATGACCGGGACAGCCAGCACAGATACGCAGTATTTT.

V is TRBV6-1 and J is TRBJ1-2, with unresolved D. The CDR3 runs to 14 residues. Germline V gene lookup returns CDR1 MNHNS and CDR2 SASEGT. Trimming stripped 0 bases from V and 8 bases from J, with 13 bases between. The CDR3 region is CASSEAAGVRGYTF. The CDR3 DNA sequence: TGTGCCAGCAGTGAAGCGGCGGGAGTGAGAGGCTACACCTTC.

This clone was counted a few times. This sequence joins TRBV5-6 and TRBJ1-4, with 7 bases matching TRBD1. CDR3 size: 13 residues. Germline CDR1 SGHDT, CDR2 YYEEEE. The V and J ends lost 5 bases and 4 bases, in that order; junction bases with no gene match: 2. The CDR3 protein is CASRRQGNEKLFF. The CDR3, as DNA: TGTGCCAGCAGACGACAGGGTAATGAAAAACTGTTTTTT.

This clone occurred a few times. The genes are TRBV18 and TRBJ2-7; 11 bases line up with TRBD1. Germline V gene lookup returns CDR1 KGHSH and CDR2 LQKENI. V lost 2 bases, J lost 0 bases, and 0 bases stayed unmatched. This CDR3 spans 15 amino acids. This chain's CDR3 is CASSPGTGGSYEQYF. Here the CDR3 DNA reads TGTGCCAGCTCACCAGGGACAGGGGGCTCCTACGAGCAGTACTTC.

This clone was counted only a few times. V usage is TRBV5-6 and J usage is TRBJ2-1, with TRBD2 matching over 7 bases. Looked up from germline, CDR1 is SGHDT and CDR2 is YYEEEE. The CDR3 extends over 14 amino acids. Unmatched junction bases numbered 8, after V lost 7 bases and J lost 4 bases. This CDR3 reads CASGRDYLYNEQFF. As DNA, the CDR3 is TGTGCCAGCGGCCGGGACTACCTTTACAATGAGCAGTTCTTC.

The rearrangement joins TRBV19 to TRBJ1-2, with 8 bases aligning to TRBD1. The CDR3 totals 13 residues. Germline V lookup: CDR1 LNHDA, CDR2 SQIVND (reference sequence). Trimming at V came to 9 bases and at J to 7 bases, leaving 10 bases not matched to a gene. This chain's CDR3 is CASRPQGARGYTF. The CDR3 nucleotides are TGTGCCAGCCGACCCCAGGGGGCGCGTGGCTACACCTTC. Variable domain in full (rest from reference TRBV19 and TRBJ1-2): DGGITQSPKYLFRKEGQNVTLSCEQNLNHDAMYWYRQDPGQGLRLIYYSQIVNDFQKGDIAEGYSVSREKKESFPLTVTSAQKNPTAFYLCASRPQGARGYTFGSGTRLTVV.

V gene TRBV6-5 combines with J gene TRBJ2-7; 10 nucleotides match TRBD1. Germline CDR1 reads MNHEY; CDR2 reads SVGAGI. There are 14 residues in the CDR3. The V gene end was trimmed by 6 bases and the J gene end by 5 bases; junction bases not matched to a gene: 7. The CDR3 region is CASRRQGATHEQYF. In DNA form, the CDR3 reads TGTGCCAGCAGGCGACAGGGGGCCACCCACGAGCAGTACTTC.

This chain uses TRBV2 with TRBJ1-1; D may be TRBD1 (6 bases). V dropped 3 bases and J dropped 8 bases, with 16 bases sitting between them. The germline CDR1 and CDR2 sequences are SNHLY and FYNNEI. The CDR3 is 14 amino acids. The CDR3 DNA follows: TGTGCCAGCAGTGATGAACCGGGACAAGTGGAAGCTTTCTTT. It is translated as CASSDEPGQVEAFF.

V usage is TRBV29-1 and J usage is TRBJ2-2; D gene uncertain. The V and J ends lost 3 bases and 1 base respectively, with 12 bases between them. CDR1 and CDR2 from the germline V gene are SQVTM and ANQGSEA. This CDR3 is 15 amino acids long. The CDR3 here is CSVEVQAKNTGELFF. The CDR3 DNA reads as TGCAGCGTTGAGGTTCAGGCCAAGAACACCGGGGAGCTGTTTTTT.

This clone was recorded only once. V gene TRBV2 combines with J gene TRBJ2-2; 12 positions agree with TRBD2. Trimming took 7 bases from V and 6 from J; bases not matched to a gene: 9. The germline gives CDR1 SNHLY, CDR2 FYNNEI. This CDR3 contains 16 residues. As DNA, the CDR3 is TGTGCCAGCACCTTCGGACTAGCGGGAACCGCCGGGGAGCTGTTTTTT. Amino acid sequence: CASTFGLAGTAGELFF. Full variable domain (missing parts from reference TRBV2 and TRBJ2-2): EPEVTQTPSHQVTQMGQEVILRCVPISNHLYFYWYRQILGQKVEFLVSFYNNEISEKSEIFDDQFSVERPDGSNFTLKIRSTKLEDSAMYFCASTFGLAGTAGELFFGEGSRLTVL.

CDR3 in DNA: TGTGCCAGCAGGAGCACAGGGGGCGAGGGGTTCTTC. Translated, it gives CASRSTGGEGFF. This chain links TRBV6-5 with TRBJ2-1, with 9 bases identical to TRBD1. Germline V gene lookup returns CDR1 MNHEY and CDR2 SVGAGI. The CDR3 has 12 residues. After removal of 6 bases from V and 15 bases from J, the junction contained 9 bases not matched to a gene.